Following are 15 T cell receptor beta chains from one sample sequenced in a study of response to subunit inactivated influenza vaccine. Each CDR3 protein is one row after TCRdb ran MiXCR on the RT-PCR reads. The data show more than 550,000 distinct CDR3 sequences, roughly 10% seen once. Sequenced material: PBMCs from blood, taken on the day of vaccination. The receptors were gathered from a middle-aged man who received an inactivated influenza vaccine.

The J gene is TRBJ2-1, the V gene TRBV5-1, with TRBD1 matching 8 bases. The J segment lost 9 bases and the V segment lost 1 base, leaving 9 bases of the junction unmatched. Germline lookup yields CDR1 SGHRS and CDR2 YFSETQ. This CDR3 has 15 residues. The CDR3 reads CASSLSSQGASEQFF. The DNA for the CDR3 is TGCGCCAGCAGCTTGAGTTCGCAGGGGGCAAGTGAGCAGTTCTTC.

This clonotype appeared a few times. The chain recombines TRBV6-2 or TRBV6-3 with TRBJ2-7; D is perhaps TRBD2 (6 bases). This CDR3 is 14 amino acids long. CDR1 is MNHEY and CDR2 is SVGEGT in the germline V gene. V was shortened by 5 bases and J by 3 bases, with 14 bases between the two germline ends. The CDR3 spells CASSRYTGGYEQYF. The CDR3 bases are TGTGCCAGCAGTCGGTATACCGGGGGCTACGAGCAGTACTTC.

This clonotype was recorded a few times. The chain is built from TRBV20-1 and TRBJ1-1; the D gene is possibly TRBD1 (5 bases). V was shortened by 6 bases and J by 0 bases, with 11 bases between the two germline ends. The CDR3 has 13 amino acids. In germline, CDR1 is DFQATT, CDR2 SNEGSKA (reference sequence). CDR3 region: CSAQGPMNTEAFF. The CDR3 DNA follows: TGCAGTGCCCAGGGACCAATGAACACTGAAGCTTTCTTT.

The chain uses TRBV12-3 or TRBV12-4 and TRBJ2-1; 11 positions match TRBD2. The length of the CDR3 is 16 residues. Trimming took 1 base from V and 9 from J; bases not matched to a gene: 8. CDR3 sequence (DNA): TGTGCCAGCAGTTTAGAGGGACGGACTAGCGGGCGTGAGCAGTTCTTC. Its protein is CASSLEGRTSGREQFF.

This clonotype was observed a handful of times. This chain links TRBV11-2 with TRBJ2-2; possibly TRBD1 for D (5 bases). This CDR3 has 15 residues. Trimming removed 5 bases at V and 4 bases at J, with 14 bases between. Germline-derived CDR1 and CDR2 are SGHAT and FQNNGV. The DNA of the CDR3 is TGTGCCAGCAGCGCGAGGAGCAGGGTCACCGGGGAGCTGTTTTTT. It translates to CASSARSRVTGELFF.

This clonotype was seen repeatedly, ten times or more. This sequence joins TRBV5-1 and TRBJ2-3; 8 bases are a match to TRBD1. V was clipped by 4 bases and J by 2 bases; unmatched bases: 6. Germline values: CDR1 SGHRS, CDR2 YFSETQ. This CDR3 comprises 15 residues. For the CDR3, the DNA is TGCGCCAGCAGCACTCAGGGGGCGTACACAGATACGCAGTATTTT. This sequence encodes CASSTQGAYTDTQYF.

The chain links TRBV6-1 to TRBJ1-1; D unresolved. Germline assignment: CDR1 MNHNS and CDR2 SASEGT. The CDR3 covers 15 residues. Between the trimmed V and J ends, which lost 0 bases and 1 base, there was a span of 9 bases. The CDR3 DNA is TGTGCCAGCAGTGAAGCCCCTCTAGGGAACACTGAAGCTTTCTTT. Encoded protein: CASSEAPLGNTEAFF.

This clonotype was observed at least ten times. This chain joins TRBV4-3 and TRBJ2-1; D is possibly TRBD1 (6 bases). Germline CDR1 and CDR2: LGHNA and YSLEER. V shed 2 bases and J shed 7 bases, with 12 bases lying between them. The CDR3 runs 14 residues. The CDR3 bases are TGCGCCAGCAGCCAACCAGGGGTCGGGAATGAGCAGTTCTTC. It yields the protein CASSQPGVGNEQFF.

The chain couples TRBV12-3 or TRBV12-4 to TRBJ2-1, with 8 bases lining up with TRBD1. The CDR3 consists of 12 residues. V shed 6 bases and J 9 bases; nucleotides not matched to a gene: 4. Here the CDR3 reads CASSPTGAEQFF. For the CDR3, the DNA is TGTGCCAGCAGCCCGACAGGGGCTGAGCAGTTCTTC.

This clonotype was observed a few times. The V and J genes are TRBV28 and TRBJ2-2; 7 positions agree with TRBD1. With 3 bases clipped from V and 1 base from J, the junction kept 8 bases outside the gene matches. CDR1 and CDR2 from the germline V gene are MDHEN and SYDVKM. CDR3 length: 17 residues. CDR3 sequence: CASSFLTGRGNTGELFF. CDR3 sequence (DNA): TGTGCCAGCAGTTTCCTGACAGGGAGAGGGAACACCGGGGAGCTGTTTTTT.

Ten or more counts support this clonotype. The chain recombines TRBV4-2 with TRBJ2-2; TRBD2 matches 9 bases. The CDR3 is made up of 17 amino acids. The junction had 8 bases not matched to a gene; V was cut back by 4 bases and J by 2 bases. Germline V gene sequence: CDR1 LGHNA, CDR2 YNFKEQ. CDR3 nucleotide sequence: TGTGCCAGCAGCCCTTACGCGACTAGCGGAAACACCGGGGAGCTGTTTTTT. Protein product: CASSPYATSGNTGELFF.

This clonotype was observed a handful of times. V gene TRBV28 combines with J gene TRBJ2-7; TRBD2 aligns across 11 bases. Germline V gene data show CDR1 as MDHEN and CDR2 as SYDVKM. V lost 5 bases and J lost 5; bases outside the gene matches: 14. The CDR3 consists of 17 residues. The CDR3 region is CASSPRSFSGRANEQYF. CDR3 sequence (DNA): TGTGCCAGCAGTCCCCGAAGTTTTAGCGGGAGGGCCAACGAGCAGTACTTC.

This clonotype was counted many times. The J gene is TRBJ2-1, the V gene TRBV10-3; possibly TRBD2 for D (6 bases). The CDR3 covers 14 residues. Germline V gene sequence: CDR1 ENHRY, CDR2 SYGVKD. V lost 10 bases and J 3 bases, leaving 16 bases between the germline ends. CDR3 in DNA: TGTGCCAGCTCCGGGACTGATAACTACAATGAGCAGTTCTTC. Its protein is CASSGTDNYNEQFF.

This clonotype was counted a few times. The J gene is TRBJ2-7, the V gene TRBV10-3; D possibly uses TRBD1 or TRBD2 (6 bases each). This CDR3 spans 16 amino acids. Looked up from germline, CDR1 is ENHRY and CDR2 is SYGVKD. Trimming stripped 10 bases from V and 2 bases from J, with 24 bases between. The CDR3 protein is CATAEATGATTYEQYF. The CDR3 DNA is TGTGCCACCGCAGAGGCAACGGGGGCAACCACCTACGAGCAGTACTTC.

This clonotype was recorded many times. J is TRBJ2-1 and V is TRBV11-2; 7 nucleotides align to TRBD2. Trimming removed 2 bases from V and 3 bases from J; junction bases left unmatched: 4. Germline V gives CDR1 SGHAT, CDR2 FQNNGV. The CDR3 covers 15 residues. The CDR3 DNA sequence: TGTGCCAGCAGCTTACGGCTAGCGGACTACAATGAGCAGTTCTTC. Amino acids: CASSLRLADYNEQFF.